The 25 T cell receptor beta chains given below trace back to one sample, sequenced in a study of T-cell memory formation after mild COVID-19. A single record per CDR3 protein comes from TCRdb applying MiXCR to the 5' RACE reads. This repertoire shows 250,000 to 300,000 distinct CDR3 sequences, around 15% found once; its top ten account for 20% to 25%. Sequencing used PBMCs or a T cell subset sorted from them (not recorded which). Receptors originate from a man between 18 and 35 years old who had mild COVID-19 (a few samples of this study predate the infection). Cell type and time point are not known.

This clonotype has more than one count but fewer than ten. This chain joins TRBV4-3 and TRBJ2-3; D is possibly TRBD1 (6 bases). Germline lookup yields CDR1 LGHNA and CDR2 YSLEER. The length of the CDR3 is 15 residues. With 2 bases removed from V and 6 bases from J, the gap between germline ends came to 15 bases. The CDR3 region has the DNA TGCGCCAGCAGCCAAAGGGGGTCCGTGCCCGATACGCAGTATTTT. This sequence encodes CASSQRGSVPDTQYF.

V is TRBV30 and J is TRBJ1-1; TRBD1 is a possible D gene (5 bases). CDR1 and CDR2 (germline): GTSNPN, SVGIG (reference sequence). V lost 8 bases and J 0 bases, leaving 13 bases between the germline ends. This CDR3 has 13 residues. CDR3 sequence reads: CAGDREMNTEAFF. As DNA, the CDR3 is TGTGCCGGGGACCGAGAAATGAACACTGAAGCTTTCTTT.

The chain is built from TRBV28 and TRBJ1-2; perhaps TRBD1 as D (6 bases). Trimming stripped 6 bases from V and 8 bases from J, with 13 bases between. The CDR3 covers 12 residues. CDR1 and CDR2 (germline): MDHEN, SYDVKM. The CDR3 DNA is TGTGCCAGCAGGTTACAGGGCAAGGGCTACACCTTC. This codes for CASRLQGKGYTF.

This clonotype was seen only a few times. The CDR3 sequence: CASSSPTLQETQYF. In DNA form, the CDR3 reads TGTGCCAGCTCAAGTCCGACACTCCAAGAGACCCAGTACTTC. This rearrangement joins TRBV18 to TRBJ2-5; D ambiguous. Trimming shortened V by 5 bases and J by 1 base, and 11 bases separated the two germline ends. Looked up from germline, CDR1 is KGHSH and CDR2 is LQKENI. The CDR3 length is 14 residues. Full variable domain (rest looked up from reference TRBV18 and TRBJ2-5): NAGVMQNPRHLVRRRGQEARLRCSPMKGHSHVYWYRQLPEEGLKFMVYLQKENIIDESGMPKERFSAEFPKEGPSILRIQQVVRGDSAAYFCASSSPTLQETQYFGPGTRLLVL.

There are a few counts of this clonotype. This sequence joins TRBV6-6 and TRBJ2-4; 10 positions agree with TRBD2. Germline V gene lookup returns CDR1 MNHNY and CDR2 SVGAGI (reference sequence). The CDR3 length is 14 residues. The J segment lost 1 base and the V segment lost 8 bases, leaving 2 bases of the junction unmatched. Here the CDR3 reads CASFSGGAKNIQYF. The CDR3 DNA is TGTGCCAGCTTTAGCGGGGGGGCCAAAAACATTCAGTACTTC.

The V and J genes are TRBV12-3 or TRBV12-4 and TRBJ1-5; TRBD1 matches 8 bases. The CDR3 length is 14 residues. Unmatched junction bases numbered 5, after V lost 5 bases and J lost 5 bases. CDR3 nucleotide sequence: TGTGCCAGCAGTCCGGAGACAGGGGATCAGCCCCAGCATTTT. Protein sequence: CASSPETGDQPQHF.

This clonotype has just a few counts. The chain uses TRBV6-5 and TRBJ1-2; TRBD1 aligns across 9 bases. J gave up 6 bases and V 2 bases, and 16 bases lay outside the gene matches. The CDR3 loop spans 18 amino acids. Germline CDR1 reads MNHEY; CDR2 reads SVGAGI. The CDR3 coding sequence is TGTGCCAGCAGTTACGTCTCCGGGACAGGGATTGTTCTTGATGGCTACACCTTC. Encoded protein: CASSYVSGTGIVLDGYTF.

The chain joins TRBV5-1 to TRBJ2-3; 16 bases agree with TRBD2. With V trimmed by 7 bases and J by 4 bases, 6 bases remained unmatched. CDR3 length: 16 residues. Germline loops: CDR1 SGHRS, CDR2 YFSETQ. CDR3 bases: TGCGCCAGCGGGACTAGCGGGGGGGCCATGGCAGATACGCAGTATTTT. Amino acid sequence: CASGTSGGAMADTQYF.

A few counts support this clonotype. The chain recombines TRBV7-2 with TRBJ2-5, with 9 bases lining up with TRBD1. Germline CDR1 is SGHTA and CDR2 is FQGNSA. With V trimmed by 4 bases and J by 10 bases, 22 bases remained unmatched. This CDR3 contains 18 residues. For the CDR3, the DNA is TGTGCCAGCAGCTCCGGACAGGGGAGGGGTTTCACTTCGGTGGACCAGTACTTC. Residues: CASSSGQGRGFTSVDQYF.

This chain links TRBV29-1 with TRBJ2-3, with D perhaps TRBD1 or TRBD2 (5 bases each). V lost 3 bases to trimming and J lost 4 bases, with 8 bases between them. CDR1 and CDR2 from the germline V gene are SQVTM and ANQGSEA. This CDR3 has 12 amino acids. CDR3 bases: TGCAGCGTTGATCAGGGACCAGATACGCAGTATTTT. It encodes CSVDQGPDTQYF.

This clonotype was seen ten or more times. J is TRBJ1-5 and V is TRBV6-1; D gene ambiguous. The CDR3 consists of 13 residues. V was clipped by 2 bases and J by 5 bases, with 7 bases between them. CDR1 and CDR2 (germline): MNHNS, SASEGT. The CDR3 region is CASSEWADQPQHF. The CDR3 DNA is TGTGCCAGCAGTGAATGGGCCGATCAGCCCCAGCATTTT.

This clonotype was seen a handful of times. The chain couples TRBV9 to TRBJ1-3; D remains ambiguous. The CDR3 extends over 12 amino acids. CDR1 is SGDLS, CDR2 YYNGEE, per germline. Trimming removed 0 bases at V and 4 bases at J, with 2 bases between. The CDR3 nucleotides are TGTGCCAGCAGCGTAGGGGGAAACACCATATATTTT. Translated: CASSVGGNTIYF. Complete variable domain (other parts from reference TRBV9 and TRBJ1-3): DSGVTQTPKHLITATGQRVTLRCSPRSGDLSVYWYQQSLDQGLQFLIQYYNGEERAKGNILERFSAQQFPDLHSELNLSSLELGDSALYFCASSVGGNTIYFGEGSWLTVV.

The chain recombines TRBV20-1 with TRBJ2-1; TRBD1 or TRBD2 may be the D gene (6 bases each). Trimming cost V 5 bases and J 6 bases, with 20 bases left between them. The germline CDR1 and CDR2 sequences are DFQATT and SNEGSKA (reference sequence). The CDR3 totals 15 residues. In DNA form, the CDR3 reads TGCAGTGCTCCGCGAGGGGGGACGTGGGGCAATGAGCAGTTCTTC. Translated, it gives CSAPRGGTWGNEQFF.

This clonotype was counted a few times. The V call is TRBV7-8, the J call TRBJ2-1; TRBD2 agrees at 8 bases. Looked up from germline, CDR1 is SGHVS and CDR2 is FQNEAQ. The V segment lost 7 bases and the J segment 6 bases; nucleotides outside the gene matches: 8. The length of the CDR3 is 14 residues. CDR3 in DNA: TGTGCCAGCACCGGGACTAGGGTTCCCAATGAGCAGTTCTTC. Translating it yields CASTGTRVPNEQFF.

The chain is built from TRBV9 and TRBJ2-6; D call uncertain. Per germline, CDR1 SGDLS and CDR2 YYNGEE. The CDR3 is 15 residues long. Trimming stripped 3 bases from V and 2 bases from J, with 9 bases between. The CDR3 spells CASSARFTGANVLTF. The CDR3 nucleotides are TGTGCCAGCAGCGCCCGTTTTACTGGGGCCAACGTCCTGACTTTC.

This clonotype was detected a few times. V is TRBV20-1 and J is TRBJ2-2; 9 bases line up with TRBD2. The junction had 7 bases not matched to a gene; V was cut back by 7 bases and J by 4 bases. There are 14 residues in the CDR3. Germline CDR1 DFQATT, CDR2 SNEGSKA (reference sequence). CDR3 sequence (DNA): TGCAGTGACGCGGGGGGGCAAAGCACCGGGGAGCTGTTTTTT. This codes for CSDAGGQSTGELFF.

The V gene is TRBV18, the J gene TRBJ1-1; D might be TRBD1 (5 bases). Looked up from germline, CDR1 is KGHSH and CDR2 is LQKENI. There are 14 residues in the CDR3. Trimming shortened V by 6 bases and J by 1 base, and 12 bases separated the two germline ends. CDR3 region: CASSAGTANTEAFF. Written as DNA, the CDR3 is TGTGCCAGCTCGGCCGGGACTGCGAACACTGAAGCTTTCTTT.

The gene calls are TRBV5-1 and TRBJ2-1; D remains unclear. Trimming stripped 3 bases from V and 8 bases from J, with 18 bases between. Germline CDR1 and CDR2: SGHRS and YFSETQ. CDR3 length: 15 amino acids. The CDR3 DNA is TGCGCCAGCAGCTCCATCCCTAGGTCACGGGATGAGCAGTTCTTC. Residues: CASSSIPRSRDEQFF. Complete variable domain (other parts from reference TRBV5-1 and TRBJ2-1): KAGVTQTPRYLIKTRGQQVTLSCSPISGHRSVSWYQQTPGQGLQFLFEYFSETQRNKGNFPGRFSGRQFSNSRSEMNVSTLELGDSALYLCASSSIPRSRDEQFFGPGTRLTVL.

This clonotype was detected a few times. The chain employs TRBV4-3 and TRBJ2-2, with a tentative D call TRBD2 (6 bases). The germline CDR1 and CDR2 sequences are LGHNA and YSLEER. V dropped 2 bases and J dropped 5 bases, with 15 bases sitting between them. The CDR3 runs to 16 residues. CDR3 sequence (DNA): TGCGCCAGCAGCCAACCTAGAGGAGGGTGGACCGGGGAGCTGTTTTTT. This sequence encodes CASSQPRGGWTGELFF.

This clonotype turned up a few times. The chain has TRBV5-1 and TRBJ1-1; D is perhaps TRBD1 (6 bases). V was shortened by 2 bases and J by 8 bases, with 13 bases between the two germline ends. This CDR3 region has 13 residues. Germline CDR1 is SGHRS and CDR2 is YFSETQ. The CDR3 DNA follows: TGCGCCAGCAGCTTAATTACAGGGTTGGAAGCTTTCTTT. It translates to CASSLITGLEAFF.

The gene calls are TRBV5-5 and TRBJ2-1; a weak D match, TRBD2 (5 bases). V lost 6 bases, J lost 6 bases, and 25 bases lay in between. CDR3 length: 17 amino acids. Germline V CDR1 and CDR2: SGHKS, YYEKEE (reference sequence). The CDR3 sequence is CASTPRITGADVNEQFF. Here the CDR3 DNA reads TGTGCCAGCACCCCGCGAATCACCGGAGCGGACGTCAATGAGCAGTTCTTC.

This sequence joins TRBV5-1 and TRBJ1-5; perhaps TRBD1 as D (6 bases). The CDR3 sequence is 14 residues long. Germline V gene lookup returns CDR1 SGHRS and CDR2 YFSETQ. V was pared by 2 bases and J by 6 bases, with 12 bases between. CDR3 sequence: CASSFGGESQPQHF. Here the CDR3 DNA reads TGCGCCAGCAGCTTCGGGGGCGAAAGTCAGCCCCAGCATTTT.

The rearrangement joins TRBV10-3 to TRBJ2-7; TRBD2 aligns across 11 bases. Germline CDR1 is ENHRY and CDR2 is SYGVKD. The CDR3 spans 15 residues. CDR3 DNA: TGTGCCATCAGTGAAGGACTAGCGGGCGACGACGAGAAGTACGTC. Translating gives CAISEGLAGDDEKYV.

The J gene is TRBJ1-6, the V gene TRBV19; perhaps TRBD1 as D (5 bases). The CDR3 has 14 amino acids. The V gene's germline CDR1 is LNHDA and CDR2 SQIVND (reference sequence). V lost 5 bases to trimming and J lost 7 bases, with 12 bases between them. CDR3 amino acids: CASSYTGPNSPLHF. The DNA for the CDR3 is TGTGCCAGTAGTTACACGGGACCCAATTCACCCCTCCACTTT.

The chain links TRBV7-2 to TRBJ2-3; D might be TRBD2 (5 bases). Germline CDR1 is SGHTA and CDR2 is FQGNSA. The CDR3 runs to 14 residues. Trimming stripped 1 base from V and 4 bases from J, with 9 bases between. The CDR3 reads CASSLVLAPDTQYF. The CDR3 coding sequence is TGTGCCAGCAGCTTAGTTCTAGCCCCAGATACGCAGTATTTT. Variable domain in full (rest from reference TRBV7-2 and TRBJ2-3): GAGVSQSPSNKVTEKGKDVELRCDPISGHTALYWYRQSLGQGLEFLIYFQGNSAPDKSGLPSDRFSAERTGGSVSTLTIQRTQQEDSAVYLCASSLVLAPDTQYFGPGTRLTVL.